This passage covers 12 T cell receptor beta chains from one sample sequenced in a study of blood T cell repertoires in COVID-19. Assay used: immunoSEQ multiplex PCR; TCRdb lists only in-frame clones, some missing. Of 250,000 to 300,000 clones in the sample, 86% were seen once. The sample was peripheral blood. These receptors were obtained from a man aged 18 to 30 with active or convalescent COVID-19.

The chain combines TRBV28 with TRBJ2-5; D unclear. The CDR3 length is 11 residues. The V end was cut by 6 bases, the J end by 7 bases, with 9 bases between. Germline V gene data show CDR1 as MDHEN and CDR2 as SYDVKM. The chain's CDR3 is CASSQLATQYF. The CDR3 DNA reads TGTGCCAGCAGCCAACTCGCGACCCAGTACTTC. Full variable domain (rest looked up from reference TRBV28 and TRBJ2-5): DVKVTQSSRYLVKRTGEKVFLECVQDMDHENMFWYRQDPGLGLRLIYFSYDVKMKEKGDIPEGYSVSREKKERFSLILESASTNQTSMYLCASSQLATQYFGPGTRLLVL.

This clone was counted between two and nine times. CDR3 protein: CASSLIGTGYVGISGYTF. In DNA form, the CDR3 reads TGTGCCAGCAGTTTAATCGGGACAGGCTACGTCGGTATATCTGGCTACACCTTC. V usage is TRBV28 and J usage is TRBJ1-2; 8 nucleotides agree with TRBD1. The V segment lost 2 bases and the J segment 7 bases; nucleotides outside the gene matches: 18. The CDR3 loop spans 18 amino acids. The germline CDR1 and CDR2 sequences are MDHEN and SYDVKM.

The chain links TRBV10-1 to TRBJ2-4; maybe TRBD2 (5 bases). Trimming shortened V by 11 bases and J by 0 bases, and 17 bases separated the two germline ends. Germline assignment: CDR1 WNHNN and CDR2 SYGVQD (reference sequence). The CDR3 extends over 15 amino acids. The CDR3 loop reads CARRLSGVAKNIQYF. CDR3 DNA sequence: TGCGCCCGTCGATTGAGCGGAGTAGCCAAAAACATTCAGTACTTC.

The V and J genes are TRBV18 and TRBJ1-2; 7 bases align to TRBD1. The CDR3 is 17 amino acids. Germline V CDR1 and CDR2: KGHSH, LQKENI. V lost 4 bases, J lost 6 bases, and 17 bases stayed unmatched. CDR3 protein: CASSLNEGDSSRHGYTF. In DNA form, the CDR3 reads TGTGCCAGCTCACTTAATGAGGGGGACAGCTCTCGGCATGGCTACACCTTC.

V gene TRBV5-5 combines with J gene TRBJ1-5; D is uncertain. There are 12 residues in the CDR3. Germline values: CDR1 SGHKS, CDR2 YYEKEE (reference sequence). Trimming took 4 bases from V and 5 from J, leaving 7 bases between them. The CDR3 sequence: CASSKGDQPQHF. CDR3 DNA sequence: TGTGCCAGCAGCAAGGGAGATCAGCCCCAGCATTTT.

Only one count was recorded for this clone. The chain uses TRBV4-3 and TRBJ1-1; 7 bases agree with TRBD1. This CDR3 comprises 15 residues. Germline values: CDR1 LGHNA, CDR2 YSLEER. J was trimmed by 3 bases and V by 0 bases; bases with no gene match: 4. This chain's CDR3 is CASSQDDRDDTEAFF. DNA of the CDR3: TGCGCCAGCAGCCAAGACGACAGGGACGACACTGAAGCTTTCTTT.

The genes are TRBV28 and TRBJ1-1; D not certain. The CDR3 consists of 15 residues. V dropped 2 bases and J dropped 1 base, with 11 bases sitting between them. Germline V gene sequence: CDR1 MDHEN, CDR2 SYDVKM. As DNA, the CDR3 is TGTGCCAGCAGTTTAGACCGGGAGAAGAACACTGAAGCTTTCTTT. Translating it yields CASSLDREKNTEAFF.

The V gene is TRBV6-4, the J gene TRBJ1-1; tentative D call: TRBD1 (6 bases). CDR3 length equals 12 residues. Per germline, CDR1 MRHNA and CDR2 SNTAGT. In DNA form, the CDR3 reads TGTGTGGGAGGGGGTAACGGCCAGGAAGCTTTCTTT. It encodes CVGGGNGQEAFF.

The rearrangement uses TRBV11-2 and TRBJ1-6, with TRBD1 matching 9 bases. Trimming took 4 bases from V and 11 from J; bases not matched to a gene: 0. Germline lookup yields CDR1 SGHAT and CDR2 FQNNGV. The CDR3 has 12 amino acids. The CDR3 loop is CASSWTGAPLHF. The CDR3 DNA sequence: TGTGCCAGCAGCTGGACAGGGGCACCCCTCCACTTT.

Here the CDR3 DNA reads TGCGCCAGCAGCTTGGAGGGACTAGCGGGGGGGCTCTCCTACGAGCAGTACTTC. This gives the protein CASSLEGLAGGLSYEQYF. The chain links TRBV5-1 to TRBJ2-7; 16 positions match TRBD2. V trimming: 0 bases; J trimming: 0 bases; junction bases outside the gene matches: 3. Looked up from germline, CDR1 is SGHRS and CDR2 is YFSETQ. The length of the CDR3 is 18 residues.

This rearrangement joins TRBV3-1 (or the pseudogene TRBV3-2) to TRBJ1-4; a possible D gene is TRBD1 (5 bases). Germline assignment: CDR1 LGHDT and CDR2 YNNKEL (reference sequence). The CDR3 is made up of 15 amino acids. Trimming removed 2 bases from V and 5 bases from J, with 12 bases in between. For the CDR3, the DNA is TGTGCCAGCAGCCAAAGAGTCGGGGGGAATGAAAAACTGTTTTTT. Its translation is CASSQRVGGNEKLFF.

Only a few counts were recorded for this clone. The chain links TRBV5-1 to TRBJ1-4; 9 bases map to TRBD1. The CDR3 loop spans 17 amino acids. Trimming at V came to 2 bases and at J to 3 bases, leaving 8 bases not matched to a gene. Germline loops: CDR1 SGHRS, CDR2 YFSETQ. The CDR3 sequence: CASSLNPGQGSNEKLFF. DNA for the CDR3: TGCGCCAGCAGCTTAAACCCGGGACAGGGTTCTAATGAAAAACTGTTTTTT.